This TCR beta chain stems from a study of T cell responses to AZD1222 COVID-19 vaccine. Study observations and caveats: Baseline testing showed seropositivity in only six or seven AZD1222 recipients. Clonal diversity may have been underestimated in mostly white British donors. Repertoire sampling happened only post peak T cell response. Spike-specific TCR repertoires showed rising breadth and depth after two AZD1222 doses.

The method was immunoSEQ multiplex PCR; TCRdb's version includes in-frame clones alone and lacks a portion of them. The table includes about 120,000 clones, 70% to 90% detected once. Trimming took 4 bases from V and 6 from J, leaving 10 bases between them. CDR3 length: 12 amino acids. Germline CDR1 SGHRS, CDR2 YFSETQ. On this clone itself: Its specificity is not known.

The chain couples TRBV5-1 to TRBJ1-2; TRBD1 is a possible D gene (6 bases). The material sequenced was peripheral blood, taken on day 0 of MenACWY control vaccination. The clonotype was recovered from an adult in good health. This chain's CDR3 is CASSPQGDGYTF. DNA for the CDR3: TGCGCCAGCAGCCCACAGGGCGATGGCTACACCTTC.